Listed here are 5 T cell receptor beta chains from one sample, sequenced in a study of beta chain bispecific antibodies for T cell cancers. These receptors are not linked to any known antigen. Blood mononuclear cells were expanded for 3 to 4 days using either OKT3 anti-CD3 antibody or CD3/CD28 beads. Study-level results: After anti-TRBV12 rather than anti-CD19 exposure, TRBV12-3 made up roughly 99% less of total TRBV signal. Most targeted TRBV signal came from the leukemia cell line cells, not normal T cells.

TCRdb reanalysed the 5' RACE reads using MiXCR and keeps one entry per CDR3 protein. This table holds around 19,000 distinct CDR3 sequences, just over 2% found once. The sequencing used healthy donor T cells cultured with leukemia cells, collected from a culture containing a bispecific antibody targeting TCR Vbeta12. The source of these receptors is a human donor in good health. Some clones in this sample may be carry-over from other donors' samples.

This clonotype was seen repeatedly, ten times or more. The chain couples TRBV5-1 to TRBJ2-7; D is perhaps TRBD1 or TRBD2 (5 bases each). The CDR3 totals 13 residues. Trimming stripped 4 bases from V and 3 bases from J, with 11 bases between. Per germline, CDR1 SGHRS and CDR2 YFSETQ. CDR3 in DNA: TGCGCCAGCAGCCCGGGACGAATCTACGAGCAGTACTTC. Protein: CASSPGRIYEQYF.

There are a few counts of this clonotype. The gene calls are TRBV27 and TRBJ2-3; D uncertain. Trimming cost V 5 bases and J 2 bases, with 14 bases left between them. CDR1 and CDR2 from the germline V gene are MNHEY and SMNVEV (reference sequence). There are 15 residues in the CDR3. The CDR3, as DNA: TGTGCCAGCAGTAATCAGAGACATCACACAGATACGCAGTATTTT. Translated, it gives CASSNQRHHTDTQYF.

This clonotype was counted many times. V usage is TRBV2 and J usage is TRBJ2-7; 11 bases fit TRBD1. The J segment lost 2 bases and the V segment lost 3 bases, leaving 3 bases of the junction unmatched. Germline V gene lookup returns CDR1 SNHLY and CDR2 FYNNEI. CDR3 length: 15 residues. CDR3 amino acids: CASSEGQGGTYEQYF. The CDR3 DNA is TGTGCCAGCAGTGAGGGACAGGGGGGGACCTACGAGCAGTACTTC.

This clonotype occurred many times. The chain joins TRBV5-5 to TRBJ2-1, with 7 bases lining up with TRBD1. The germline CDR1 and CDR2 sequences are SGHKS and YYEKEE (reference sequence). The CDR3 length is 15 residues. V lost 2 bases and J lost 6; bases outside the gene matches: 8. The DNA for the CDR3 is TGTGCCAGCAGCTTTGACAGGGCAGTTTTCAATGAGCAGTTCTTC. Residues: CASSFDRAVFNEQFF.

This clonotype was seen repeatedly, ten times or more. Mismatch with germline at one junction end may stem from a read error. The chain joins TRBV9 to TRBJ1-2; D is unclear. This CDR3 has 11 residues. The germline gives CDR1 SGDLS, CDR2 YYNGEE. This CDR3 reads CASSLTSGPNF. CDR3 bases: TGTGCCAGCAGCCTTACCTCAGGCCCAAACTTC.